A selection of T cell receptor beta chains follows, all from one sample in a study of neurological immune-mediated disorders. TCRdb re-derived calls from the 5' RACE reads in MiXCR, one entry per CDR3 protein. The sample includes roughly 53,000 distinct CDR3 sequences, roughly 7.7% of them seen just once. The material sequenced was PBMCs. Receptors were obtained from a woman aged 35 to 49 in good health. Each CDR3 is given with its conserved first and last residue. D genes are given only for firm matches. Not every row has a clone size; where given, it reads once, few, many or a size class.

size	D	J	V	CDR3	DNA
many	NA	TRBJ2-7	TRBV14	CASSPHQGYEQYF	TGTGCCAGCAGCCCCCACCAGGGCTACGAGCAGTACTTC
many	NA	TRBJ2-1	TRBV5-1	CASSLRVVDSYNEQFF	TGCGCCAGCAGCTTACGCGTGGTAGACTCCTACAATGAGCAGTTCTTC
many	TRBD2	TRBJ2-1	TRBV20-1	CSARAGLAYNEQFF	TGCAGTGCTAGAGCAGGACTAGCCTACAATGAGCAGTTCTTC
many	NA	TRBJ1-6	TRBV5-6	CASSVRDSPLHF	TGTGCCAGCAGTGTCAGGGACTCACCCCTCCACTTT
few	NA	TRBJ1-2	TRBV20-1	CSAVQGAVNYGYTF	TGCAGTGCTGTACAGGGAGCTGTTAACTATGGCTACACCTTC
many	TRBD2	TRBJ2-1	TRBV6-5	CASGRLAGVAYNEQFF	TGTGCCAGCGGGAGGCTAGCGGGAGTGGCCTACAATGAGCAGTTCTTC
many	NA	TRBJ2-3	TRBV29-1	CSGAGATDTQYF	TGCAGCGGGGCTGGAGCCACAGATACGCAGTATTTT
many	NA	TRBJ2-1	TRBV10-3	CAISGVALGSYNEQFF	TGTGCCATCAGTGGGGTGGCCCTCGGCTCCTACAATGAGCAGTTCTTC
few	TRBD1	TRBJ1-1	TRBV20-1	CSASKQGVSTEAFF	TGCAGTGCTTCAAAACAGGGGGTGAGCACTGAAGCTTTCTTT
many	TRBD2	TRBJ2-7	TRBV20-1	CSVEKGTTFGEQYF	TGCAGTGTCGAAAAAGGGACTACCTTCGGCGAGCAGTACTTC
many	NA	TRBJ1-1	TRBV2	CASMAQVEAFF	TGTGCCAGCATGGCACAGGTAGAAGCTTTCTTT
many	TRBD2	TRBJ2-2	TRBV10-3	CAISEASGYTGELFF	TGTGCCATCAGTGAAGCTAGCGGATACACCGGGGAGCTGTTTTTT
medium-sized	NA	TRBJ1-2	TRBV12-3/TRBV12-4	CASSLRAGGYGYTF	TGTGCCAGCAGTTTACGGGCGGGCGGCTATGGCTACACCTTC
many	TRBD2	TRBJ2-3	TRBV20-1	CSARNPQVGTSGRANFDTQYF	TGCAGTGCTAGAAATCCCCAGGTGGGGACTAGCGGGAGGGCCAATTTCGATACGCAGTATTTT
many	TRBD1	TRBJ1-5	TRBV10-2	CASKGTGSSYSNQPQHF	TGCGCCAGCAAAGGGACAGGTTCGTCCTATAGCAATCAGCCCCAGCATTTT
many	NA	TRBJ1-2	TRBV6-1	CASSEFSIYGYTF	TGTGCCAGCAGTGAGTTTAGCATCTATGGCTACACCTTC
many	NA	TRBJ1-5	TRBV7-8	CASSLEQHNQPQHF	TGTGCCAGCAGCTTAGAACAGCACAATCAGCCCCAGCATTTT
many	TRBD2	TRBJ2-3	TRBV20-1	CSAGTSGGGTDTQYF	TGCAGTGCCGGCACTAGCGGGGGGGGCACAGATACGCAGTATTTT
NA	NA	TRBJ2-2	TRBV6-5	CASRLTGSVPGELFF	TGTGCCAGCCGGCTTACTGGCAGCGTCCCCGGGGAGCTGTTTTTT
many	NA	TRBJ2-7	TRBV29-1	CSVDSGQGYEQYF	TGCAGCGTTGACTCGGGTCAAGGCTACGAGCAGTACTTC
many	NA	TRBJ1-4	TRBV9	CASSAGTVRSEKLFF	TGTGCCAGCAGCGCCGGGACGGTTCGGAGTGAAAAACTGTTTTTT
many	TRBD1	TRBJ2-2	TRBV12-3/TRBV12-4	CASSPGQRNTGELFF	TGTGCCAGCAGCCCGGGACAGAGGAACACCGGGGAGCTGTTTTTT
many	TRBD1	TRBJ2-7	TRBV5-1	CASSLSTGDYEQYF	TGCGCCAGCAGCTTGAGTACAGGGGACTACGAGCAGTACTTC
once	NA	TRBJ2-3	TRBV6-1	CASSFYICSAKTSGTDTQYF	NA
many	NA	TRBJ1-6	TRBV27	CASSGVASSYNSPLHF	TGTGCCAGCAGTGGCGTGGCGAGCTCCTATAATTCACCCCTCCACTTT
many	TRBD2	TRBJ2-2	TRBV20-1	CSAAGLAGAGNTGELFF	TGCAGTGCGGCGGGACTAGCGGGAGCGGGGAACACCGGGGAGCTGTTTTTT
many	TRBD2	TRBJ2-5	TRBV9	CASSPGTSGRGETQYF	TGTGCCAGCAGCCCCGGGACTAGCGGGAGGGGTGAGACCCAGTACTTC
many	NA	TRBJ1-2	TRBV6-6	CASSYGPGRDYGYTF	TGTGCCAGCAGTTACGGTCCAGGGAGAGACTATGGCTACACCTTC
many	TRBD2	TRBJ2-2	TRBV5-1	CASSALAGDPGELFF	TGCGCCAGCAGCGCACTAGCGGGGGACCCCGGGGAGCTGTTTTTT
once	NA	TRBJ1-5	TRBV6-2/TRBV6-3	CASSYVGGQPQHF	TGTGCCAGCAGTTACGTCGGGGGCCAGCCCCAGCATTTT
many	NA	TRBJ1-1	TRBV20-1	CSATAPGVPTEAFF	TGCAGTGCTACAGCTCCAGGGGTTCCCACTGAAGCTTTCTTT
many	NA	TRBJ2-7	TRBV20-1	CSARDSLRDTYEQYF	TGCAGTGCTAGAGATTCGTTGAGGGATACCTACGAGCAGTACTTC
many	NA	TRBJ2-1	TRBV25-1	CASSESPKNEQFF	TGTGCCAGCAGTGAATCCCCCAAAAATGAGCAGTTCTTC
many	TRBD2	TRBJ2-5	TRBV5-1	CASRRTSGSEETQYF	TGCGCCAGCAGAAGGACTAGCGGGAGTGAGGAGACCCAGTACTTC
many	NA	TRBJ2-7	TRBV6-1	CASPDTTTYEQYF	TGTGCCAGTCCGGACACCACTACCTACGAGCAGTACTTC
many	TRBD2	TRBJ2-1	TRBV20-1	CSAPWERGLAGFEQFF	TGCAGTGCCCCATGGGAAAGGGGACTAGCGGGATTTGAGCAGTTCTTC
many	NA	TRBJ2-1	TRBV6-2/TRBV6-3	CASSYLRGSYNEQFF	TGTGCCAGCAGTTACTTGCGGGGATCCTACAATGAGCAGTTCTTC
many	NA	TRBJ1-4	TRBV3-1	CASSQKGATNEKLFF	TGTGCCAGCAGCCAGAAGGGAGCAACTAATGAAAAACTGTTTTTT
many	NA	TRBJ2-7	TRBV5-1	CASSLDVGLGEQYF	TGCGCCAGCAGCTTGGATGTAGGGTTGGGAGAGCAGTACTTC
few	NA	TRBJ2-7	TRBV6-5	CASSYSAIYEQYF	TGTGCCAGCAGTTACAGTGCAATCTACGAGCAGTACTTC
many	NA	TRBJ1-1	TRBV27	CASSLSGRENTEAFF	TGTGCCAGCAGTTTGTCAGGACGAGAGAACACTGAAGCTTTCTTT
few	NA	TRBJ2-5	TRBV3-1	CASSQKVSGGETQYF	TGTGCCAGCAGCCAAAAGGTGTCCGGGGGAGAGACCCAGTACTTC
many	NA	TRBJ2-3	TRBV20-1	CSARLAVTDTQYF	TGCAGTGCTAGACTAGCAGTCACAGATACGCAGTATTTT
many	NA	TRBJ1-6	TRBV5-1	CASSLGSENSPLHF	TGCGCCAGCAGCTTGGGGTCAGAGAATTCACCCCTCCACTTT
many	NA	TRBJ2-4	TRBV3-1	CASSQVGGKDRPTQYF	TGTGCCAGCAGCCAAGTAGGAGGCAAGGACAGACCCACTCAGTACTTC
many	NA	TRBJ1-4	TRBV7-2	CASSFGSSQEKLFF	TGTGCCAGCAGCTTTGGGTCTTCCCAGGAAAAACTGTTTTTT